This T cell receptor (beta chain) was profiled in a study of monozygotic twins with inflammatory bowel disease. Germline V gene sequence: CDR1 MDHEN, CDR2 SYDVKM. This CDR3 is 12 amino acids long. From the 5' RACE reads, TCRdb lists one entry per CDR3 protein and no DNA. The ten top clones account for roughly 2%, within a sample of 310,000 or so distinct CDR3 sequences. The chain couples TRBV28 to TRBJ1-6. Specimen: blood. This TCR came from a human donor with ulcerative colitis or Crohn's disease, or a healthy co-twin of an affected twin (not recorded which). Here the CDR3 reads CAGSRLSSPLHF.